This TCR beta chain was obtained from a study of blood T cell repertoires in COVID-19. At the level of the study: Spain, Italy and the United States supplied samples that represented acute and convalescent COVID-19. T cells, B-cell-depleted T cells, or PBMCs supplied cDNA or gDNA.

Source study methods: Estimates of nucleated cell counts were drawn from the amplification of reference gene primers. Repertoires were generated with immunoSEQ multiplex PCR, while TCRdb's copy carries only in-frame clones and drops some. V and J calls plus clone size are reproduced from that table; the DNA served to infer D and trimming. The table shows roughly 160,000 clones, with about nine tenths occurring only once. This CDR3 is built from 17 residues. Per germline, CDR1 SGHNT and CDR2 YENEEA. After removal of 4 bases from V and 1 base from J, the junction contained 8 bases not matched to a gene.

This chain joins TRBV11-3 and TRBJ2-5; 11 bases agree with TRBD2. This TCR derives from a man in his sixties with acute or convalescent COVID-19. The sample comprised peripheral blood. Here the CDR3 reads CASSSLRLAGTQETQYF. CDR3 sequence (DNA): TGTGCCAGCAGCTCCTTGCGACTAGCGGGGACCCAAGAGACCCAGTACTTC.